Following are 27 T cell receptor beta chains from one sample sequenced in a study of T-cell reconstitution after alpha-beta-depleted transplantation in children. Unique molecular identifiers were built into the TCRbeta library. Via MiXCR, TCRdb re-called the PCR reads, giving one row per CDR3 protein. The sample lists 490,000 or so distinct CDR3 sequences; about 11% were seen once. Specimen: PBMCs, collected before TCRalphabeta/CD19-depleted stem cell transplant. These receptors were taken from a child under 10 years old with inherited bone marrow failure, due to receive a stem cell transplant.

The CDR3 DNA reads as TGCGCCAGCAGTCAATCGGGGACTAGCCGTACCTACAATGAGCAGTTCTTC. Translation gives CASSQSGTSRTYNEQFF. The V and J genes are TRBV23-1 and TRBJ2-1, with 9 bases aligning to TRBD2. TRBV23-1 counts as an open reading frame of uncertain function. Losses at the gene ends were 0 bases for V and 2 bases for J; bases not matched to a gene: 5. CDR3 size: 17 residues.

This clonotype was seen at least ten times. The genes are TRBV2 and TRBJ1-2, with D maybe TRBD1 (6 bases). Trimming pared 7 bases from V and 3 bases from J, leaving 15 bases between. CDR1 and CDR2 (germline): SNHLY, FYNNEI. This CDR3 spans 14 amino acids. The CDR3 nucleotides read TGTGCCAGCAATGGGATTAACAGGGACTATGGCTACACCTTC. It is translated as CASNGINRDYGYTF.

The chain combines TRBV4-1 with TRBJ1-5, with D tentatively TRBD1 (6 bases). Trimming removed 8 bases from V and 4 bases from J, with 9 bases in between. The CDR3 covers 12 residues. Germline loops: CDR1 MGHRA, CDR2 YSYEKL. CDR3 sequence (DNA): TGCGCCAGCGGACAGCCTAATCAGCCCCAGCATTTT. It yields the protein CASGQPNQPQHF.

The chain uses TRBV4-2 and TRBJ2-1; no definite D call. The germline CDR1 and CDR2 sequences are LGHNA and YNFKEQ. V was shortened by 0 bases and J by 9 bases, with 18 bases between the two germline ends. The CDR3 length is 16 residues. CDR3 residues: CASSQDVAVWAIEQFF. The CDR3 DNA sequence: TGTGCCAGCAGCCAAGATGTGGCGGTCTGGGCGATTGAGCAGTTCTTC.

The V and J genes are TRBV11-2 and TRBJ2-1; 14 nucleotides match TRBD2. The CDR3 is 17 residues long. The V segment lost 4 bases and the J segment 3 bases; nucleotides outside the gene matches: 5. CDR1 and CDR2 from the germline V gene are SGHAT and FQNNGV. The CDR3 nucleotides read TGTGCCAGCAGCTACCTCGGGACTAGCGGGAGCTACAATGAGCAGTTCTTC. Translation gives CASSYLGTSGSYNEQFF.

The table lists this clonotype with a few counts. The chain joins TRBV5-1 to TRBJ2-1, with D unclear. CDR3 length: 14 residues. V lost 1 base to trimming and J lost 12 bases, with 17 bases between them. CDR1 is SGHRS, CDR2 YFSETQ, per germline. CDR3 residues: CASSLSPPAYMQFF. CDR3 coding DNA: TGCGCCAGCAGCTTGTCCCCGCCCGCCTACATGCAGTTCTTC.

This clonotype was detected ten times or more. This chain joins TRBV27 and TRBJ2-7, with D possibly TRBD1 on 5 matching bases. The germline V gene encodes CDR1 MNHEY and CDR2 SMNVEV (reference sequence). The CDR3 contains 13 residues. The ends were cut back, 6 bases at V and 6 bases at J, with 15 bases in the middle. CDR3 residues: CASSRAPFIEQYF. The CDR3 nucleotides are TGTGCCAGCAGCAGGGCCCCTTTTATCGAGCAGTACTTC.

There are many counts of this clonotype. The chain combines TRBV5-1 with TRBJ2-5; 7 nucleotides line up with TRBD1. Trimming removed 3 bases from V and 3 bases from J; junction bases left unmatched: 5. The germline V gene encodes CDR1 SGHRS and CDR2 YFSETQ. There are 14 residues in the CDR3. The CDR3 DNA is TGCGCCAGCAGCTCGGGACAGTTCGAAGAGACCCAGTACTTC. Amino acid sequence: CASSSGQFEETQYF.

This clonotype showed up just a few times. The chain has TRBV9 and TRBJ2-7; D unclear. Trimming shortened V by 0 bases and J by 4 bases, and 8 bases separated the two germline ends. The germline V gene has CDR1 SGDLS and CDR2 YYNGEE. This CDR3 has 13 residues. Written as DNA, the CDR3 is TGTGCCAGCAGCGTAGCCGACGGATACGAGCAGTACTTC. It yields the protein CASSVADGYEQYF.

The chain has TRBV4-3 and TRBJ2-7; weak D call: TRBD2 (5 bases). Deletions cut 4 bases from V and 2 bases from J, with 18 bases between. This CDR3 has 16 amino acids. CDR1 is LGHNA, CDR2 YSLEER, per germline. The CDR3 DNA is TGCGCCAGCAGCCCCGAACGAGCGGCTCCCACCTACGAGCAGTACTTC. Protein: CASSPERAAPTYEQYF.

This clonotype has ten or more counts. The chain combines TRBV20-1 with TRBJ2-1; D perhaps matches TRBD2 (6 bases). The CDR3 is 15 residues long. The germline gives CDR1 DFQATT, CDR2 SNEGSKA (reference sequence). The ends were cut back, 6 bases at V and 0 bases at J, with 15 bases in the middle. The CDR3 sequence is CSATPGRLSYNEQFF. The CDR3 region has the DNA TGCAGTGCGACACCCGGGAGACTCTCCTACAATGAGCAGTTCTTC.

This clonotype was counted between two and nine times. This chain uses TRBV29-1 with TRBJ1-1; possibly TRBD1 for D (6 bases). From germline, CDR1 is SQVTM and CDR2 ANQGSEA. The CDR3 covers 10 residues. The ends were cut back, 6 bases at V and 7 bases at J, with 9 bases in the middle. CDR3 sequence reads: CSVQGNEAFF. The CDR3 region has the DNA TGCAGCGTCCAGGGGAATGAAGCTTTCTTT.

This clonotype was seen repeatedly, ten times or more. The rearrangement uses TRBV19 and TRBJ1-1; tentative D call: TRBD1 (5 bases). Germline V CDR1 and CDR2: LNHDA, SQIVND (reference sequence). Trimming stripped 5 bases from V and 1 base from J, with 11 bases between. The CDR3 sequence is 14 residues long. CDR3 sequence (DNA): TGTGCCAGTAGTGACGGGGACTCGAACACTGAAGCTTTCTTT. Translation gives CASSDGDSNTEAFF. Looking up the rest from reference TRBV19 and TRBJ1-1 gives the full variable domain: DGGITQSPKYLFRKEGQNVTLSCEQNLNHDAMYWYRQDPGQGLRLIYYSQIVNDFQKGDIAEGYSVSREKKESFPLTVTSAQKNPTAFYLCASSDGDSNTEAFFGQGTRLTVV.

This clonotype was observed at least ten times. The CDR3 coding sequence is TGCAGTGTCCCGGGACCACCCGGGGGAGAGCAGTTCTTC. Protein: CSVPGPPGGEQFF. This rearrangement joins TRBV20-1 to TRBJ2-1; possible D gene TRBD2, 6 bases. V lost 7 bases and J 10 bases, leaving 20 bases between the germline ends. In germline, CDR1 is DFQATT, CDR2 SNEGSKA (reference sequence). The CDR3 has 13 residues.

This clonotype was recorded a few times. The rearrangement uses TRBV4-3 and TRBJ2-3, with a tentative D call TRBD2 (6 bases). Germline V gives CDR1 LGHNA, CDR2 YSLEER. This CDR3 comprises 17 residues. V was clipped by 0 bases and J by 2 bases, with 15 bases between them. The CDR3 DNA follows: TGCGCCAGCAGCCAAGATCTAGGGCGGGGACCCACAGATACGCAGTATTTT. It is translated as CASSQDLGRGPTDTQYF.

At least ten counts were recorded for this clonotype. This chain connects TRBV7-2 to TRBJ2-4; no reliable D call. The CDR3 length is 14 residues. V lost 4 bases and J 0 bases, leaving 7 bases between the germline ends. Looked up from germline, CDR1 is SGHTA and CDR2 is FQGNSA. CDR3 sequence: CASSSSLAKNIQYF. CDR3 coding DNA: TGTGCCAGCAGCTCTTCTCTAGCCAAAAACATTCAGTACTTC.

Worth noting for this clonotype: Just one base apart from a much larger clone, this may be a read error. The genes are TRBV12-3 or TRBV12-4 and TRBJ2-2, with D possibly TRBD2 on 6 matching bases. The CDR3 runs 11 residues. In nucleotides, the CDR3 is TGTGCCAGCAGGATACTCCGGGAGCCGTTTTTT. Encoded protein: CASRILREPFF.

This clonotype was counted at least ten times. The CDR3 region has the DNA TGCGCCAGCAGCCGGGGACAGGTCCTCTTCAATGAGCAGTTCTTC. Translated: CASSRGQVLFNEQFF. The gene calls are TRBV5-1 and TRBJ2-1; 8 bases are a match to TRBD1. Germline V lookup: CDR1 SGHRS, CDR2 YFSETQ. The CDR3 runs 15 residues. With 4 bases clipped from V and 6 bases from J, the junction kept 9 bases outside the gene matches.

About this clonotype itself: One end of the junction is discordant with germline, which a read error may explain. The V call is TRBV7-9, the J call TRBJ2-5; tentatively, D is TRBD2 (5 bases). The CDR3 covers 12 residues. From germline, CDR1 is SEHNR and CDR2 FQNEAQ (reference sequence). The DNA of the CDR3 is TGTGCCAGCAGCTTAGCGGGAGAGACCCAGCACTTC. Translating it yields CASSLAGETQHF.

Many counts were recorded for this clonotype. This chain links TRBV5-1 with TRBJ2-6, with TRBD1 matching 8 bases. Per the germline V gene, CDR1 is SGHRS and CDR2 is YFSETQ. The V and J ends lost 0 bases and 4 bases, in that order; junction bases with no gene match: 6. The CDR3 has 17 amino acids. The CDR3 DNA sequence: TGCGCCAGCAGCTTGGATTGGACAGGGTCAGGGGCCAACGTCCTGACTTTC. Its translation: CASSLDWTGSGANVLTF.

CDR3 sequence: CASSLVGPEEQYF. The DNA of the CDR3 is TGTGCCAGCAGCTTAGTGGGCCCCGAAGAGCAGTACTTC. The chain couples TRBV7-8 to TRBJ2-7; D ambiguous. Germline CDR1 SGHVS, CDR2 FQNEAQ. This CDR3 comprises 13 residues. V was cut by 1 base and J by 7 bases, with 11 bases left in between.

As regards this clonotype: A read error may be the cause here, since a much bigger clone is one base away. The CDR3 DNA reads TGTGCCAGCAATACCGACAGGGGGGACGAGCAGTACTTC. Encoded protein: CASNTDRGDEQYF. The chain couples TRBV6-1 to TRBJ2-7, with 9 nucleotides matching TRBD1. CDR3 length: 13 residues. Germline CDR1 MNHNS, CDR2 SASEGT. J lost 5 bases, V lost 7 bases, and 6 bases had no gene match.

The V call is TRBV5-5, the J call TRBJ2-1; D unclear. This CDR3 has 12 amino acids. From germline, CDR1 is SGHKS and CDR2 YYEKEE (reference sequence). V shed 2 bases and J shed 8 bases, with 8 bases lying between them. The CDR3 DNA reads TGTGCCAGCAGCTTATGGGAAGATGAGCAGTTCTTC. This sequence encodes CASSLWEDEQFF. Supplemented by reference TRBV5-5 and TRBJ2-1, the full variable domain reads DAGVTQSPTHLIKTRGQQVTLRCSPISGHKSVSWYQQVLGQGPQFIFQYYEKEERGRGNFPDRFSARQFPNYSSELNVNALLLGDSALYLCASSLWEDEQFFGPGTRLTVL.

CDR3 sequence reads: CASSNQGSSYNEQFF. CDR3 DNA: TGTGCCAGTAGTAACCAGGGTAGCTCCTACAATGAGCAGTTCTTC. The chain recombines TRBV19 with TRBJ2-1, with a weak D call TRBD1 (5 bases). The CDR3 sequence is 15 residues long. Germline CDR1 reads LNHDA; CDR2 reads SQIVND (reference sequence). Trimming took off 4 bases at V and 0 bases at J, with 10 bases between the two ends.

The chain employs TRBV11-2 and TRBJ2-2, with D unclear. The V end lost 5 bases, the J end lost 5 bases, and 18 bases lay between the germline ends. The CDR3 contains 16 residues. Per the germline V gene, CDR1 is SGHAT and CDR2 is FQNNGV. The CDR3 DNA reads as TGTGCCAGCAGCCCCGTGGCAGGTTGGGCTACCGGGGAGCTGTTTTTT. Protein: CASSPVAGWATGELFF.

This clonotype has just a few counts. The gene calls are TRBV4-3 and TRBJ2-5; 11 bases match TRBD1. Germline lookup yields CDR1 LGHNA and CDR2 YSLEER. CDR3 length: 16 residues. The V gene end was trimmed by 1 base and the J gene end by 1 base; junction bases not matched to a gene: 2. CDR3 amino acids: CASSQGGTGGQETQYF. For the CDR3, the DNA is TGCGCCAGCAGCCAAGGGGGGACAGGGGGCCAAGAGACCCAGTACTTC.

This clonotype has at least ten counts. The chain's CDR3 is CSAETLTYEQYF. The CDR3 coding sequence is TGCAGCGCTGAGACTTTAACCTACGAGCAGTACTTC. This chain joins TRBV29-1 and TRBJ2-7; D not resolved. Germline V gene sequence: CDR1 SQVTM, CDR2 ANQGSEA. The ends were cut back, 7 bases at V and 2 bases at J, with 12 bases in the middle. This CDR3 is 12 amino acids long.